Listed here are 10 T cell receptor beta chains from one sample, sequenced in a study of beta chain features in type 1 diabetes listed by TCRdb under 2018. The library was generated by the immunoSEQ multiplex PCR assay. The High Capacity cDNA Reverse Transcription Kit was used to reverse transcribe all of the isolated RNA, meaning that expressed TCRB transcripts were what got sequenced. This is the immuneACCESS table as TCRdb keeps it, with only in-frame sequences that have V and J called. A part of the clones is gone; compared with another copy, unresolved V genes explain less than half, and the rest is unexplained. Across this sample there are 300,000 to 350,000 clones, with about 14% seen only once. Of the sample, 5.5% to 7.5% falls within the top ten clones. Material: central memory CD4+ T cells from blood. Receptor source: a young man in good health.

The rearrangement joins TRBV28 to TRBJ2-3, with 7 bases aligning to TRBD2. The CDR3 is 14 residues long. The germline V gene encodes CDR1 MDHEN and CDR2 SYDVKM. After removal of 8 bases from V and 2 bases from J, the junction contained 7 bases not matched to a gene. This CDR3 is CASVPSGFTDTQYF. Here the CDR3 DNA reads TGTGCCAGCGTCCCTAGCGGTTTCACAGATACGCAGTATTTT.

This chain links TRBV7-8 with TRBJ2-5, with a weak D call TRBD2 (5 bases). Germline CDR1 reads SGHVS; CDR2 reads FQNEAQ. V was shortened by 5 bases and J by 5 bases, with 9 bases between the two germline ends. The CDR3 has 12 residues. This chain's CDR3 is CASSRPGETQYF. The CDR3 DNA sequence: TGTGCCAGCAGCCGACCGGGGGAGACCCAGTACTTC.

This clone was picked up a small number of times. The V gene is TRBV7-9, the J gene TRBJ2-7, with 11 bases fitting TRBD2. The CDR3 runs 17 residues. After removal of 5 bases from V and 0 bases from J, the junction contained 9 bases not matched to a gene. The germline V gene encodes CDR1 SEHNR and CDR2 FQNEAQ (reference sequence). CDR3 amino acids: CASSPTQTSGNSYEQYV. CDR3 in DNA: TGTGCCAGCAGCCCAACCCAGACTAGCGGGAACTCCTACGAGCAGTACGTC.

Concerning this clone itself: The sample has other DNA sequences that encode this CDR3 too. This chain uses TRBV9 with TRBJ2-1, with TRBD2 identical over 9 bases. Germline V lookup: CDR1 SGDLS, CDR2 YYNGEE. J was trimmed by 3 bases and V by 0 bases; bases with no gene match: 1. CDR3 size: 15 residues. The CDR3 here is CASSVGSGSYNEQFF. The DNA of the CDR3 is TGTGCCAGCAGCGTAGGTAGCGGGAGCTACAATGAGCAGTTCTTC.

The CDR3 coding sequence is TGCGCCAGCAGCTTTCAGGGCGGGGGCTACACCTTC. It encodes CASSFQGGGYTF. The chain has TRBV5-1 and TRBJ1-2; perhaps TRBD1 as D (5 bases). Trimming pared 2 bases from V and 8 bases from J, leaving 10 bases between. The CDR3 runs to 12 residues. Germline V CDR1 and CDR2: SGHRS, YFSETQ.

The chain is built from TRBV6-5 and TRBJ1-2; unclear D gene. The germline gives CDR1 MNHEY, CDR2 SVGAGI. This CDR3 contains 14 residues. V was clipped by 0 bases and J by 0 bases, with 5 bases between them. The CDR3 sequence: CASSYSITNYGYTF. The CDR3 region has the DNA TGTGCCAGCAGTTACTCGATAACTAACTATGGCTACACCTTC.

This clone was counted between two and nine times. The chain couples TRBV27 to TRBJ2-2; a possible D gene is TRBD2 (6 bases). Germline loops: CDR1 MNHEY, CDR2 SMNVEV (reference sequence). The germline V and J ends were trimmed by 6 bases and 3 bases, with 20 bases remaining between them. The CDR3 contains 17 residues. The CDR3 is CASSPRGSRRDTGELFF. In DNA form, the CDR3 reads TGTGCCAGCAGCCCCCGGGGGTCAAGGAGAGACACCGGGGAGCTGTTTTTT.

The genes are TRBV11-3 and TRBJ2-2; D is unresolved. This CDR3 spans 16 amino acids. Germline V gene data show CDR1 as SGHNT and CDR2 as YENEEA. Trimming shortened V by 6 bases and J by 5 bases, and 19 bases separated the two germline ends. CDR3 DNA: TGTGCCAGCAGGGGCGGTTACCCCCTCAATACCGGGGAGCTGTTTTTT. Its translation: CASRGGYPLNTGELFF.

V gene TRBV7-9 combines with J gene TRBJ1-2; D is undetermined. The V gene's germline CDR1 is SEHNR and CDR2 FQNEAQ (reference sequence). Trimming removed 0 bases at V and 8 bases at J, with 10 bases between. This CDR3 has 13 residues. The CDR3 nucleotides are TGTGCCAGCAGCTTAGCGCGGGGAGAAGGCTACACCTTC. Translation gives CASSLARGEGYTF.

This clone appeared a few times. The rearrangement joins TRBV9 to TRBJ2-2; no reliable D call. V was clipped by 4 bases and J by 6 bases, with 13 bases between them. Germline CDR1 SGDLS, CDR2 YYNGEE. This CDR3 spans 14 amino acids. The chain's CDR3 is CASSSQDGAGELFF. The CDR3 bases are TGTGCCAGCAGCTCTCAGGATGGGGCCGGGGAGCTGTTTTTT.